Listed below are T cell receptor beta chains from one sample, sequenced in a study of graft-versus-host responses after intestinal transplantation. Produced via immunoSEQ multiplex PCR; TCRdb's table is partial and in-frame only. The table has fewer than 45,000 clones, around 90% seen once. The sample in question was PBMCs, obtained 524 days after transplant. All receptors derive from a human patient who received an intestinal transplant, so some T cells may come from the graft donor. CDR3s include the opening cysteine and the closing phenylalanine or tryptophan. A D gene is named only where the DNA matches it firmly. Only some rows state a clone size, as once, few, many or a class for expanded clones.

D gene | J gene | V gene | clone size | CDR3 DNA | CDR3 protein
TRBD1 | TRBJ1-1 | TRBV7-8 | - | TGTGCCAGCAGCTTTTGGAGGACAGGGACGGGCACTGAAGCTTTCTTT | CASSFWRTGTGTEAFF
TRBD2 | TRBJ2-1 | TRBV9 | - | TGTGCCAGCAGCGTAGAGCCCGGACTAGCGGGAAGTGAGCAGTTCTTC | CASSVEPGLAGSEQFF
TRBD1 | TRBJ2-4 | TRBV19 | once | TGTGCCAGTAACCCAGGGGGCCAGGACATTCAGTACTTC | CASNPGGQDIQYF
TRBD2 | TRBJ2-1 | TRBV11-2 | - | TGTGCCAGCAGCTCAGGACTAGCGGGAGTAATGGAGCAGTTCTTC | CASSSGLAGVMEQFF
TRBD1 | TRBJ2-7 | TRBV27 | - | TGTGCCAGCAGTCAACAGGGGTTCTCCTACGAGCAGTACTTC | CASSQQGFSYEQYF
- | TRBJ1-5 | TRBV4-2 | - | TGTGCCAGCAGCCACCTAACGACAGATCAGCCCCAGCATTTT | CASSHLTTDQPQHF
- | TRBJ1-1 | TRBV15 | - | TGTGCCACCAGCGAAAGGCCGAACACTGAAGCTTTCTTT | CATSERPNTEAFF
TRBD2 | TRBJ2-7 | TRBV27 | - | TGTGCCAGCAGTTGGAGCGGGAGCAACTCCTACGAGCAGTACTTC | CASSWSGSNSYEQYF
- | TRBJ1-5 | TRBV29-1 | few | TGCAGCGTTGGGGGAAACCAGCCCCAGCATTTT | CSVGGNQPQHF
- | TRBJ2-3 | TRBV28 | - | TGTGCCAGCAGTTTATTGCGAGGTTGGGGCACAGATACGCAGTATTTT | CASSLLRGWGTDTQYF
- | TRBJ2-1 | TRBV7-3 | - | TGTGCCAGCAGCTTAGGCAGAGGCTCCTACAATGAGCAGTTCTTC | CASSLGRGSYNEQFF
- | TRBJ2-1 | TRBV19 | - | TGTGCCAGTAGTATAGGAAGGCGGACTATCTACAATGAGCAGTTCTTC | CASSIGRRTIYNEQFF
- | TRBJ1-4 | TRBV18 | - | TGTGCCAGCTCACCACTTTCGCCGGCGGGGGTTAATGAAAAACTGTTTTTT | CASSPLSPAGVNEKLFF
TRBD2 | TRBJ2-1 | TRBV9 | - | TGTGCCAGCAGCGTGACTAGCGGGAGGGGTGAGTTCTTC | CASSVTSGRGEFF
TRBD2 | TRBJ2-1 | TRBV6-6 | - | TGTGCCAGCAGCAGGACTAGCGGCAACAATGAGCAGTTCTTC | CASSRTSGNNEQFF
- | TRBJ2-7 | TRBV19 | few | TGTGCCAGTAGTATTACCGGGAGCCTCTCCTACGAGCAGTACTTC | CASSITGSLSYEQYF
- | TRBJ1-1 | TRBV13 | - | TGTGCCAGCAGCTCCGGAAGGGGAGCGAACACTGAAGCTTTCTTT | CASSSGRGANTEAFF
- | TRBJ2-7 | TRBV6-1 | - | TGTGCCAGCAGTCCGGGACCAAATTCCTACGAGCAGTACTTC | CASSPGPNSYEQYF
TRBD1 | TRBJ2-3 | TRBV5-1 | - | TGCGCCAGCAGCAGGGGGACAGGGGATATAGATACGCAGTATTTT | CASSRGTGDIDTQYF
TRBD2 | TRBJ2-2 | TRBV5-1 | - | TGCGCCAGCAGCTTGGCGGGACTAGCGGGATTCGGGGAGCTGTTTTTT | CASSLAGLAGFGELFF
TRBD2 | TRBJ2-2 | TRBV4-1 | - | TGCGCCAGCAGCTCCCGACTAGCGGGCCACACCGGGGAGCTGTTTTTT | CASSSRLAGHTGELFF
- | TRBJ1-2 | TRBV5-1 | - | TGCGCCAGCAGCCTCCGGGATACGAACTATGGCTACACCTTC | CASSLRDTNYGYTF
- | TRBJ2-3 | TRBV29-1 | - | TGCAGCGTTGAAAACGACCTTAGCACAGATACGCAGTATTTT | CSVENDLSTDTQYF
- | TRBJ2-7 | TRBV5-6 | - | TGTGCCAGCAGTTTCGGGGACGGCTACGAGCAGTACTTC | CASSFGDGYEQYF
- | TRBJ1-2 | TRBV19 | - | TGTGCCAGTACCGGGGTATCTAACTATGGCTACACCTTC | CASTGVSNYGYTF
TRBD1 | TRBJ2-7 | TRBV28 | - | TGTGCCAGCAGTTCCATAGGACAGGGGAGATACTACGAGCAGTACTTC | CASSSIGQGRYYEQYF
- | TRBJ2-1 | TRBV19 | - | TGTGCCAGTACCATCTCGGCTGCAGGCATGGGTGAGCAGTTCTTC | CASTISAAGMGEQFF
- | TRBJ2-7 | TRBV10-3 | - | TGTGCCATCAGTGAGTCGATCGGGCCCTACGAGCAGTACTTC | CAISESIGPYEQYF
- | TRBJ1-1 | TRBV6-6 | - | TGTGCCAGCAGGGAGAACACTGAAGCTTTCTTT | CASRENTEAFF
- | TRBJ2-5 | TRBV5-1 | - | TGCGCCAGCAGCTCCCGAGAGGGACGGCTACGAGGGGAGTACTTC | CASSSREGRLRGEYF
- | TRBJ2-1 | TRBV7-3 | - | TGTGCCAGCAGCTTAACGGGAGGAGGATCCCTATACAATGAGCAGTTCTTC | CASSLTGGGSLYNEQFF
- | TRBJ2-1 | TRBV5-1 | - | TGCGCCAGCAGCTTTATAGCCGTACTAGCAAACAATGAGCAGTTCTTC | CASSFIAVLANNEQFF
TRBD2 | TRBJ2-2 | TRBV4-1 | - | TGCGCCAGCAGCCAAGGTCTAAGCGGGGCGAACACCGGGGAGCTGTTTTTT | CASSQGLSGANTGELFF
- | TRBJ2-3 | TRBV13 | - | TGTGCCAGCAGCTTAGTGGGCAGGACCACAGATACGCAGTATTTT | CASSLVGRTTDTQYF
- | TRBJ1-5 | TRBV5-1 | - | TGCGCCAGCAGCTTGGAGGGTTATCAGCCCCAGCATTTT | CASSLEGYQPQHF
- | TRBJ1-2 | TRBV2 | - | TGTGCCAGCAGCCCAATCGACAGACCTAACTATGGCTACACCTTC | CASSPIDRPNYGYTF
TRBD1 | TRBJ1-2 | TRBV5-4 | - | TGTGCCAGCAGACGGGACAGCCCAGGGCGCTACACCTTC | CASRRDSPGRYTF
- | TRBJ2-1 | TRBV10-3 | - | TGTGCCATCAGTGCCGTCGCCAATGAGCAGTTCTTC | CAISAVANEQFF
- | TRBJ1-6 | TRBV27 | - | TGTGCCAGCAGTTTCCGGGGGCCAAATTCACCCCTCCACTTT | CASSFRGPNSPLHF
- | TRBJ1-1 | TRBV18 | - | TGTGCCAGCTCGCAATGGGGGGGATGGAACACTGAAGCTTTCTTT | CASSQWGGWNTEAFF
TRBD2 | TRBJ2-3 | TRBV5-1 | - | TGCGCCAGCAGCTTATACGCGGGGGACCTAGATACGCAGTATTTT | CASSLYAGDLDTQYF
- | TRBJ2-1 | TRBV7-9 | medium-sized | TGTGCCAGCAGCTTAGGAGGGGAGCAGTTCTTC | CASSLGGEQFF
- | TRBJ1-2 | TRBV5-6 | once | TGTGCCAGCAGCTTCAGGCAGGGCTATGGCTACACCTTC | CASSFRQGYGYTF
TRBD2 | TRBJ2-7 | TRBV4-1 | - | TGCGCCAGCAGCCCGGGACTAGCGGGAGGCTACGAGCAGTACTTC | CASSPGLAGGYEQYF
- | TRBJ1-6 | TRBV5-1 | - | TGCGCCAGCAGCTTGGGGACAACAAATTCACCCCTCCACTTT | CASSLGTTNSPLHF
- | TRBJ1-1 | TRBV7-2 | - | TGTGCCAGCAGCTTAAGCTCGGGGGGCGAAAAGGCTTTCTTT | CASSLSSGGEKAFF
- | TRBJ2-1 | TRBV27 | - | TGTGCCAGCAGCAGGGACTCAGCTGCCTACAATGAGCAGTTCTTC | CASSRDSAAYNEQFF
- | TRBJ2-1 | TRBV19 | - | TGTGCCAGTAGTATAGGAAGTAATGAGCAGTTCTTC | CASSIGSNEQFF
TRBD2 | TRBJ2-1 | TRBV25-1 | - | TGTGCCAGCAGTGAATATGAGCGGGAATACAATGAGCAGTTCTTC | CASSEYEREYNEQFF
- | TRBJ2-7 | TRBV4-1 | once | TGCGCCAGCAGCCAAGATAGGGGGTACGAGCAGTACTTC | CASSQDRGYEQYF
- | TRBJ2-1 | TRBV7-9 | - | TGTGCCAGCAGCCCCCCCGACAGTTACAATGAGCAGTTCTTC | CASSPPDSYNEQFF
- | TRBJ2-6 | TRBV5-1 | - | TGCGCCAGCAGCTTGGGGGGCACAGGATCTGGGGCCAACGTCCTGACTTTC | CASSLGGTGSGANVLTF
- | TRBJ2-5 | TRBV10-1 | - | TGCGCCAGCAGCGACAGGTACCAAGAGACCCAGTACTTC | CASSDRYQETQYF
- | TRBJ2-2 | TRBV7-9 | - | TGTGCCAGCAGCTTAAGCGTCAGCACCGGGGAGCTGTTTTTT | CASSLSVSTGELFF
TRBD2 | TRBJ2-1 | TRBV5-4 | - | TGTGCCAGCAGCTCCGAAGCGGGAGTTACCTACAATGAGCAGTTCTTC | CASSSEAGVTYNEQFF
- | TRBJ2-3 | TRBV7-6 | - | TGTGCCAGCAGCCCAGTCCGACTAAGCTTCACAGATACGCAGTATTTT | CASSPVRLSFTDTQYF
- | TRBJ2-2 | TRBV29-1 | - | TGCAGCGTTGACGACAGGAACACCGGGGAGCTGTTTTTT | CSVDDRNTGELFF
- | TRBJ1-1 | TRBV19 | - | TGTGCCAGTAGTATATCCCGCAACTCGGAAGCTTTCTTT | CASSISRNSEAFF
- | TRBJ1-2 | TRBV6-5 | - | TGTGCCACCCATGGTCAGGGAGGCTACACCTTC | CATHGQGGYTF
- | TRBJ1-2 | TRBV27 | - | TGTGCCAGCAGCCAACCGGGACAACGTACGATGAGGCGCTATGGCTACACCTTC | CASSQPGQRTMRRYGYTF